This T cell receptor beta chain derives from a study of T cell clonality in common variable immunodeficiency. Regarding the study as a whole: Common variable immunodeficiency TCR beta sequences reportedly had fewer deletions and N-nucleotide insertions. Fewer TCRbeta clones were shared among CVID subjects than controls. Patient heterogeneity in the CVID cohort limited correlations between repertoire features and clinical complications.

TCRdb's copy holds only in-frame clones and misses some; the assay was immunoSEQ multiplex PCR. Listed for the sample are 55,000 to 65,000 clones, none seen a single time. Many counts were recorded for this clone. What it binds is not known. The read is 3 residues too short to cover the CDR3 end, so that end is filled in from the germline J gene. J lost 0 bases, V lost 4 bases, and 6 bases had no gene match. This CDR3 spans 16 amino acids. In germline, CDR1 is SGDLS, CDR2 YYNGEE. Caucasian heritage predominated among both patients and controls. V and J are TRBV9 and TRBJ2-3; TRBD2 matches 9 bases. The origin of this receptor is a person aged 18 to 75 in good health. Sequences were obtained from peripheral blood mononuclear cells. The CDR3 here is CASSSSGGLSTDTQYF. CDR3 DNA, as far as it was read: TGTGCCAGCAGCTCCAGCGGGGGGCTTAGCACAGATACG. Complete variable domain (other parts from reference TRBV9 and TRBJ2-3): DSGVTQTPKHLITATGQRVTLRCSPRSGDLSVYWYQQSLDQGLQFLIQYYNGEERAKGNILERFSAQQFPDLHSELNLSSLELGDSALYFCASSSSGGLSTDTQYFGPGTRLTVL.